This entry lists 30 T cell receptor beta chains sequenced from one sample in a study of cytomegalovirus exposure and HLA in healthy donors. Primers for the PCR totalled 60 Vbeta and 13 Jbeta. The method was immunoSEQ multiplex PCR; TCRdb's version includes in-frame clones alone and lacks a portion of them. In the table there are fewer than 200,000 clones, 60% to 85% of which are singletons. Source material: PBMCs. These receptors were obtained from a female donor in good health and CMV-seronegative.

The rearrangement joins TRBV27 to TRBJ1-6, with D possibly matching TRBD1 (6 bases). Germline V gene data show CDR1 as MNHEY and CDR2 as SMNVEV (reference sequence). CDR3 length: 22 amino acids. Trimming removed 5 bases from V and 0 bases from J, with 29 bases in between. CDR3 nucleotide sequence: TGTGCCAGCAGTCCCTTCCCCCTCCAAGGGGGAACCGTAAGCTCCTATAATTCACCCCTCCACTTT. Translation: CASSPFPLQGGTVSSYNSPLHF.

This chain uses TRBV6-6 with TRBJ1-6; 10 bases are a match to TRBD1. From germline, CDR1 is MNHNY and CDR2 SVGAGI (reference sequence). The V segment lost 4 bases and the J segment 9 bases; nucleotides outside the gene matches: 6. CDR3 length: 15 amino acids. Here the CDR3 reads CASSSGQGESSPLHF. The CDR3 DNA reads as TGTGCCAGCAGTTCCGGACAGGGGGAAAGTTCACCCCTCCACTTT.

CDR3 in DNA: TGTGCCAGCAGCCTCGTTGCCGGGGGGGCCTACGAGCAGTACTTC. This codes for CASSLVAGGAYEQYF. The chain recombines TRBV14 with TRBJ2-5; 8 nucleotides agree with TRBD2. The tail of the sequence fits TRBJ2-7 better, so the J call may be wrong. The CDR3 consists of 15 residues. CDR1 and CDR2 (germline): SGHDN, FVKESK.

The chain couples TRBV27 to TRBJ1-2; the match to TRBD1 covers 9 bases. The CDR3 contains 15 residues. V shed 2 bases and J 4 bases; nucleotides not matched to a gene: 5. Germline V gene data show CDR1 as MNHEY and CDR2 as SMNVEV (reference sequence). The CDR3 region is CASSLGTGNVYGYTF. As DNA, the CDR3 is TGTGCCAGCAGTTTAGGGACAGGGAATGTCTATGGCTACACCTTC.

This chain uses TRBV4-3 with TRBJ2-1; 10 nucleotides line up with TRBD2. V lost 1 base to trimming and J lost 4 bases; unmatched junction nucleotides: 10. There are 18 residues in the CDR3. Germline CDR1 and CDR2: LGHNA and YSLEER. Here the CDR3 DNA reads TGCGCCAGCAGCCAAGGGAAGACCGGGACTAGCGTATACAATGAGCAGTTCTTC. It encodes CASSQGKTGTSVYNEQFF.

The V and J genes are TRBV5-4 and TRBJ1-3; 8 bases agree with TRBD1. J gave up 4 bases and V 0 bases, and 6 bases lay outside the gene matches. Germline V lookup: CDR1 SGHNT, CDR2 YYREEE (reference sequence). This CDR3 is 16 amino acids long. CDR3: CASSLANRGSGNTIYF. The CDR3, as DNA: TGTGCCAGCAGCTTGGCCAACAGGGGGTCGGGAAACACCATATATTTT. The variable domain in full, completed from reference TRBV5-4 and TRBJ1-3, reads ETGVTQSPTHLIKTRGQQVTLRCSSQSGHNTVSWYQQALGQGPQFIFQYYREEENGRGNFPPRFSGLQFPNYSSELNVNALELDDSALYLCASSLANRGSGNTIYFGEGSWLTVV.

V gene TRBV19 combines with J gene TRBJ1-1, with D perhaps matching TRBD1 (6 bases). The CDR3 contains 15 residues. The germline V and J ends were trimmed by 1 base and 4 bases, with 13 bases remaining between them. Per germline, CDR1 LNHDA and CDR2 SQIVND (reference sequence). The chain's CDR3 is CASSIGEGVRTEAFF. The CDR3 DNA follows: TGTGCCAGTAGTATAGGTGAGGGGGTCCGCACTGAAGCTTTCTTT.

This chain uses TRBV6-1 with TRBJ1-2; D ambiguous. The CDR3 is 14 residues long. V was clipped by 9 bases and J by 6 bases, with 20 bases between them. Germline values: CDR1 MNHNS, CDR2 SASEGT. CDR3 coding DNA: TGTGCCAGATATATCCACTACCTGTTACATGGCTACACCTTC. It specifies CARYIHYLLHGYTF.

This clone is a singleton in its sample. The chain is built from TRBV5-1 and TRBJ2-5; tentatively, D is TRBD1 (6 bases). Germline V CDR1 and CDR2: SGHRS, YFSETQ. There are 13 residues in the CDR3. Trimming took 4 bases from V and 5 from J, leaving 12 bases between them. The CDR3 loop is CASSQGLLETQYF. For the CDR3, the DNA is TGCGCCAGCAGCCAGGGGCTTCTGGAGACCCAGTACTTC.

This chain links TRBV28 with TRBJ1-2; 8 bases fit TRBD1. The CDR3 totals 14 residues. Germline V gene lookup returns CDR1 MDHEN and CDR2 SYDVKM. Germline trimming cut 6 bases from V and 2 bases from J; bases unmatched to any gene: 5. CDR3 in DNA: TGTGCCAGCAGGAGGGGACAGGACAACTATGGCTACACCTTC. Translating it yields CASRRGQDNYGYTF.

This clone was seen only a few times. The chain employs TRBV15 and TRBJ2-3; possible D gene TRBD1, 6 bases. V was clipped by 8 bases and J by 2 bases, with 14 bases between them. Per the germline V gene, CDR1 is LNHNV and CDR2 is YYDKDF (reference sequence). This CDR3 contains 14 residues. In DNA form, the CDR3 reads TGTGCCACCTCAACAGGGAACCCCACAGATACGCAGTATTTT. The encoded protein is CATSTGNPTDTQYF.

This clone has just one count. This rearrangement joins TRBV6-5 to TRBJ1-2, with 7 bases fitting TRBD1. Unmatched junction bases numbered 10, after V lost 8 bases and J lost 1 base. The CDR3 consists of 15 residues. CDR1 and CDR2 from the germline V gene are MNHEY and SVGAGI. The CDR3, as DNA: TGTGCCAGCCGGGAATCTTACAGGGGTAACTATGGCTACACCTTC. Protein sequence: CASRESYRGNYGYTF.

J is TRBJ1-1 and V is TRBV7-9, with a weak D call TRBD1 (5 bases). The CDR3 is made up of 13 amino acids. Trimming stripped 0 bases from V and 10 bases from J, with 12 bases between. CDR1 and CDR2 from the germline V gene are SEHNR and FQNEAQ (reference sequence). Here the CDR3 reads CASSLAGGGLAFF. DNA for the CDR3: TGTGCCAGCAGCTTAGCCGGCGGGGGTTTAGCTTTCTTT.

This clone turned up a few times. The CDR3 DNA is TGTGCCAGCTCACGACGGGATGTATATGGGGATGAGCAGTTCTTC. Translation: CASSRRDVYGDEQFF. This sequence joins TRBV18 and TRBJ2-1; tentatively, D is TRBD2 (5 bases). The V end lost 4 bases, the J end lost 8 bases, and 18 bases lay between the germline ends. Germline V CDR1 and CDR2: KGHSH, LQKENI. The CDR3 is 15 residues long.

The chain links TRBV5-8 to TRBJ2-2, with D tentatively TRBD1 (6 bases). CDR3 length equals 16 residues. Germline assignment: CDR1 SGHTS and CDR2 YDEGEE. The V gene lost 1 base and the J gene lost 3 bases, with 13 bases spanning the gap. The CDR3 protein is CASSLIRGAHTGELFF. The CDR3 DNA reads as TGTGCCAGCAGCTTGATCAGGGGCGCGCACACCGGGGAGCTGTTTTTT. The variable domain in full, with the rest retrieved from reference TRBV5-8 and TRBJ2-2, is EAGVTQSPTHLIKTRGQQATLRCSPISGHTSVYWYQQALGLGLQFLLWYDEGEERNRGNFPPRFSGRQFPNYSSELNVNALELEDSALYLCASSLIRGAHTGELFFGEGSRLTVL.

J is TRBJ2-3 and V is TRBV5-4, with D maybe TRBD2 (5 bases). The V end was cut by 4 bases, the J end by 6 bases, with 15 bases between. The CDR3 is 14 amino acids. CDR1 and CDR2 from the germline V gene are SGHNT and YYREEE (reference sequence). CDR3 sequence reads: CASSLRDSADTQYF. The CDR3 DNA follows: TGTGCCAGCAGCCTCCGGGATTCGGCGGATACGCAGTATTTT.

The chain has TRBV5-1 and TRBJ2-1; the match to TRBD2 covers 9 bases. Unmatched junction bases numbered 11, after V lost 6 bases and J lost 4 bases. The CDR3 length is 16 residues. The germline V gene encodes CDR1 SGHRS and CDR2 YFSETQ. The chain's CDR3 is CASIAVAGDSYNEQFF. The CDR3 coding sequence is TGCGCCAGCATAGCGGTAGCGGGAGATTCTTACAATGAGCAGTTCTTC.

This chain links TRBV30 with TRBJ1-4; TRBD1 is a possible D gene (6 bases). The CDR3 covers 15 residues. The germline V gene has CDR1 GTSNPN and CDR2 SVGIG (reference sequence). Trimming stripped 5 bases from V and 4 bases from J, with 17 bases between. The CDR3 protein is CAWALLTGYNEKLFF. The CDR3 DNA sequence: TGTGCCTGGGCCCTGTTGACAGGCTATAATGAAAAACTGTTTTTT.

The gene calls are TRBV25-1 and TRBJ2-7; 9 positions match TRBD2. This CDR3 region has 14 residues. Germline assignment: CDR1 MGHDK and CDR2 SYGVNS. V gave up 3 bases and J gave up 3 bases; unmatched junction bases: 3. CDR3 DNA: TGTGCCAGCAGTGATGTTAGCGGGGGCTACGAGCAGTACTTC. Its protein is CASSDVSGGYEQYF.

The table lists this clone with a few counts. V is TRBV9 and J is TRBJ2-5; D is ambiguous. From germline, CDR1 is SGDLS and CDR2 YYNGEE. The V end lost 4 bases, the J end lost 0 bases, and 4 bases lay between the germline ends. This CDR3 is 12 amino acids long. The CDR3 here is CASSHNQETQYF. The DNA of the CDR3 is TGTGCCAGCAGCCACAACCAAGAGACCCAGTACTTC.

The chain has TRBV11-2 and TRBJ2-1; D is unclear. Germline values: CDR1 SGHAT, CDR2 FQNNGV. The CDR3 covers 12 residues. V lost 1 base and J 7 bases, leaving 5 bases between the germline ends. The CDR3 bases are TGTGCCAGCAGCTTAGCCCAAAATGAGCAGTTCTTC. It yields the protein CASSLAQNEQFF.

This clone has just a few counts. V gene TRBV11-2 combines with J gene TRBJ2-7, with 7 bases lining up with TRBD2. Germline CDR1 is SGHAT and CDR2 is FQNNGV. CDR3 length: 16 amino acids. Losses at the gene ends were 0 bases for V and 2 bases for J; bases not matched to a gene: 7. CDR3 residues: CASSLETRGFTYEQYF. The CDR3 DNA follows: TGTGCCAGCAGCTTAGAAACGCGGGGGTTTACCTACGAGCAGTACTTC.

This chain's CDR3 is CASSVGGGQNGELFF. The CDR3 coding sequence is TGTGCCAGCAGCGTAGGTGGGGGCCAGAACGGGGAGCTGTTTTTT. This sequence joins TRBV9 and TRBJ2-2, with a possible D match to TRBD1 (6 bases). Germline V CDR1 and CDR2: SGDLS, YYNGEE. Trimming left V 0 bases short and J 7 bases short, with 13 bases between. The length of the CDR3 is 15 residues.

The V gene is TRBV14, the J gene TRBJ1-3; D gene uncertain. This CDR3 is 14 amino acids long. Per germline, CDR1 SGHDN and CDR2 FVKESK. V lost 0 bases to trimming and J lost 7 bases, with 10 bases between them. The CDR3 spells CASSQDFGVNTIYF. The CDR3 DNA follows: TGTGCCAGCAGCCAAGATTTTGGAGTCAACACCATATATTTT. The full variable domain, in which reference TRBV14 and TRBJ1-3 provide the parts outside the CDR3, is EAGVTQFPSHSVIEKGQTVTLRCDPISGHDNLYWYRRVMGKEIKFLLHFVKESKQDESGMPNNRFLAERTGGTYSTLKVQPAELEDSGVYFCASSQDFGVNTIYFGEGSWLTVV.

The V call is TRBV19, the J call TRBJ1-3; TRBD1 might be the D (6 bases). V lost 7 bases and J lost 0, with 19 bases in between. The germline gives CDR1 LNHDA, CDR2 SQIVND (reference sequence). The CDR3 loop spans 17 amino acids. CDR3 bases: TGTGCCAGTAAAAGCGGGGGGGCTGAAGGCTCTGGAAACACCATATATTTT. This gives the protein CASKSGGAEGSGNTIYF. Combining the CDR3 with reference TRBV19 and TRBJ1-3 gives the whole variable domain DGGITQSPKYLFRKEGQNVTLSCEQNLNHDAMYWYRQDPGQGLRLIYYSQIVNDFQKGDIAEGYSVSREKKESFPLTVTSAQKNPTAFYLCASKSGGAEGSGNTIYFGEGSWLTVV.

CDR3 sequence reads: CASSLEGTGGTEAFF. CDR3 nucleotides: TGCGCCAGCAGCTTGGAGGGGACAGGGGGCACTGAAGCTTTCTTT. The genes are TRBV5-1 and TRBJ1-1; 11 bases align to TRBD1. Germline lookup yields CDR1 SGHRS and CDR2 YFSETQ. This CDR3 region has 15 residues. With V trimmed by 0 bases and J by 4 bases, 2 bases remained unmatched.

V gene TRBV21-1 combines with J gene TRBJ2-6; whether TRBD1, the table's D call, matches the DNA was not checked. TRBV21-1 is termed a pseudogene. The length of the CDR3 is 17 residues. This CDR3 is CASSSRTGRSGANVLTF. The CDR3 nucleotides are TGTGCCAGCAGCAGCCGGACAGGGAGATCTGGGGCCAACGTCCTGACTTTC.

This chain joins TRBV30 and TRBJ1-1; TRBD1 agrees at 9 bases. The trim removed 4 bases at V and 3 bases at J, leaving 3 bases unmatched. This CDR3 is built from 13 residues. Per the germline V gene, CDR1 is GTSNPN and CDR2 is SVGIG (reference sequence). The CDR3 protein is CAWTTGGYTEAFF. CDR3 coding DNA: TGTGCCTGGACTACAGGGGGCTACACTGAAGCTTTCTTT.

V and J are TRBV4-2 and TRBJ2-1; 7 bases agree with TRBD2. Looked up from germline, CDR1 is LGHNA and CDR2 is YNFKEQ. The J segment lost 7 bases and the V segment lost 2 bases, leaving 8 bases of the junction unmatched. CDR3 length equals 15 residues. CDR3 nucleotide sequence: TGTGCCAGCAGCCAACTAGCGGCCCCTCGGAATGAGCAGTTCTTC. Translation gives CASSQLAAPRNEQFF.

The V call is TRBV18, the J call TRBJ2-7; D possibly corresponds to TRBD2 (5 bases). CDR3 size: 14 residues. The germline gives CDR1 KGHSH, CDR2 LQKENI. The V end lost 3 bases, the J end lost 5 bases, and 14 bases lay between the germline ends. CDR3 DNA: TGTGCCAGCTCACCCACCGGGATGGAGGACGAGCAGTACTTC. Encoded protein: CASSPTGMEDEQYF. The full variable domain, rest sourced from reference TRBV18 and TRBJ2-7, is NAGVMQNPRHLVRRRGQEARLRCSPMKGHSHVYWYRQLPEEGLKFMVYLQKENIIDESGMPKERFSAEFPKEGPSILRIQQVVRGDSAAYFCASSPTGMEDEQYFGPGTRLTVT.